This T cell receptor (beta chain) was recovered during a study of prognosis after radiotherapy for stage I lung cancer. TCR beta CDR3 amplification from genomic DNA was performed by two-round multiplex PCR. The use of primers specific to each TRBV and TRBJ gene characterized first-round PCR. MiXCR, run by TCRdb on the multiplex PCR reads, gives a single entry per CDR3 protein. The data contain roughly 13,000 distinct CDR3 sequences, roughly 50% of them singletons. The germline V and J ends were trimmed by 1 base and 8 bases, with 23 bases remaining between them. The CDR3 has 17 residues. Germline V gene sequence: CDR1 MNHEY, CDR2 SVGEGT.

V usage is TRBV6-2 or TRBV6-3 and J usage is TRBJ1-2; D perhaps matches TRBD1 (5 bases). The input for sequencing was PBMCs, taken before or after stereotactic body radiation therapy (not recorded which). This TCR derives from a donor aged 50 or older with non-small cell lung cancer. The CDR3 is CASSYFPDSRGSWGYTF. DNA of the CDR3: TGTGCCAGCAGTTACTTCCCCGACAGCAGAGGAAGTTGGGGCTACACCTTC.